This TCR beta chain was captured by sequencing in a study of T cell repertoires in cytomegalovirus infection. TCRdb analysed the reads with MiXCR anew, one entry per CDR3 protein. The sample yields around 740,000 distinct CDR3 sequences, under 40% seen once. This clonotype was seen at least ten times. Unmatched junction bases numbered 8, after V lost 4 bases and J lost 2 bases. Germline loops: CDR1 MNHNY, CDR2 SVGAGI (reference sequence). The CDR3 has 16 residues. The V call is TRBV6-6, the J call TRBJ1-5, with 7 bases lining up with TRBD1. Input material: PBMCs. This TCR derives from a human donor in good health (CMV status not recorded). Some clones in this sample may be carry-over from other donors' samples. CDR3 loop: CASSFFTGEGNQPQHF. CDR3 DNA sequence: TGTGCCAGCAGTTTCTTTACAGGGGAAGGCAATCAGCCCCAGCATTTT.